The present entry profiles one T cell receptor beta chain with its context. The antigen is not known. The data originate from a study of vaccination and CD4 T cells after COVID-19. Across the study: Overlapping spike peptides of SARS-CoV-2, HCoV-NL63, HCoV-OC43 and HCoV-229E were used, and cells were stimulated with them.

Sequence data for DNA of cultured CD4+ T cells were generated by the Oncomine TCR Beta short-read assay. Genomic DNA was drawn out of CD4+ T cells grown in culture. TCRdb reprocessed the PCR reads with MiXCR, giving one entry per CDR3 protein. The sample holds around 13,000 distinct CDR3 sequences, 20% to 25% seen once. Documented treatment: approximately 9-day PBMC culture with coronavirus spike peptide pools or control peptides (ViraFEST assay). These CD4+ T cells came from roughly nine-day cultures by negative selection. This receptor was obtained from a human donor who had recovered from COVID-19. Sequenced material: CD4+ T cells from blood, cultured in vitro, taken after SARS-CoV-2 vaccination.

The CDR3 reads CASRLGGTRVNQPQHF. CDR3 nucleotide sequence: TGTGCCAGCAGACTAGGGGGGACACGAGTGAACCAGCCCCAGCATTTT. The rearrangement uses TRBV6-4 and TRBJ1-5; perhaps TRBD1 as D (6 bases). The ends were cut back, 6 bases at V and 7 bases at J, with 22 bases in the middle. This CDR3 has 16 residues. The germline CDR1 and CDR2 sequences are MRHNA and SNTAGT.